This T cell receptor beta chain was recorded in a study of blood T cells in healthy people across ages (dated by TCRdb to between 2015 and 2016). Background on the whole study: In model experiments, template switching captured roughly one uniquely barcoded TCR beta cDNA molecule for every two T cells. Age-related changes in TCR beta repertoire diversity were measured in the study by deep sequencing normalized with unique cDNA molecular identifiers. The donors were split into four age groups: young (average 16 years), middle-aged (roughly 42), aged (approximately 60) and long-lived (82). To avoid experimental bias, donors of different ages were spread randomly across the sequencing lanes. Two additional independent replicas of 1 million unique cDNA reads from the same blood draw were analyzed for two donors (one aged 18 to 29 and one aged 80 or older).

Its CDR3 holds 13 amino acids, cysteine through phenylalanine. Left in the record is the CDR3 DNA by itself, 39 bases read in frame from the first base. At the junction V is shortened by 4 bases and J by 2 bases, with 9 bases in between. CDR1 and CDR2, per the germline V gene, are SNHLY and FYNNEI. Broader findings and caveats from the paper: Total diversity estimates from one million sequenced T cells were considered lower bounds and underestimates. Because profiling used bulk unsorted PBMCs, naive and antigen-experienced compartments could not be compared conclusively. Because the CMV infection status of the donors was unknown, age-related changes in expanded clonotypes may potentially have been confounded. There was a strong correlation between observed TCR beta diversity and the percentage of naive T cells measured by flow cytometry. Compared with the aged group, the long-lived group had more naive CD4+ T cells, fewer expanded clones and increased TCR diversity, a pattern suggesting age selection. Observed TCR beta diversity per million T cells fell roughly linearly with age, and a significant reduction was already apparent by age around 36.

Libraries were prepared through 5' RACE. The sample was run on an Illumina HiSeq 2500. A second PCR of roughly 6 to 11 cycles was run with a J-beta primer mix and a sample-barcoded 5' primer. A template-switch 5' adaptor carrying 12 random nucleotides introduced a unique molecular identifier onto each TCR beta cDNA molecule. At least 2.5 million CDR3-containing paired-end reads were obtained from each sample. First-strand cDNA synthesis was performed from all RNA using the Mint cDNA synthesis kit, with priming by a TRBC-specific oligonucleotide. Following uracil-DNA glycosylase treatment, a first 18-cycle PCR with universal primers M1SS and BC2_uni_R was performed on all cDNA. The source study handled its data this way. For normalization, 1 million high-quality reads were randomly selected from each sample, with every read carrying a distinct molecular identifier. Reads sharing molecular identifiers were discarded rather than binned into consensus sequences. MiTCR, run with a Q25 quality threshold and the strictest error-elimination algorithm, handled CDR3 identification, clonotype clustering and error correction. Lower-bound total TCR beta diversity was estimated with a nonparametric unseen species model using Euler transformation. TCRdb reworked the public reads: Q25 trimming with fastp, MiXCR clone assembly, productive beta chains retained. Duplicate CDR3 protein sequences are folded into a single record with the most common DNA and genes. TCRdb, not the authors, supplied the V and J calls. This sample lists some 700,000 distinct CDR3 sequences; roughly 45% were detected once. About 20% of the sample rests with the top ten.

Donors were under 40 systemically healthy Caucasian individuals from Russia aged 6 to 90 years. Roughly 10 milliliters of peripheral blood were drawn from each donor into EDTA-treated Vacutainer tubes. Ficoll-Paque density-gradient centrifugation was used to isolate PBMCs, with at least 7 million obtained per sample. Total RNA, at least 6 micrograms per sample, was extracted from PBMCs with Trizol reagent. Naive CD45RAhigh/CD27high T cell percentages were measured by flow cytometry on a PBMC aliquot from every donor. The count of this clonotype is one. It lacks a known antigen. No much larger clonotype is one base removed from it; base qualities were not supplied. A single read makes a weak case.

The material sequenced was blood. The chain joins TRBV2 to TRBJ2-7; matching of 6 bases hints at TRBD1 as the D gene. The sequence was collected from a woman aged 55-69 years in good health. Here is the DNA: TGTGCCAGCAGTGGGACAGCTCCCTACGAGCAGTACTTC. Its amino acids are CASSGTAPYEQYF.